This T cell receptor (beta chain) came from a study of CD8+CD57+ T cells in acquired aplastic anemia. The TCR beta profiling, which covered VDJ combination and CDR3 sequence, was carried out using genomic DNA as the template. TCRdb re-analysed the reads in MiXCR, keeping a single row per CDR3 protein. The repertoire holds around 230,000 distinct CDR3 sequences, with around 60% as singletons. The sample consisted of sorted CD4+, CD8+, or CD8+CD57+ T cells (not recorded which) from PBMCs. The source is a human donor in good health.

CDR3 residues: CAISGQGTTGDTIYF. In nucleotides, the CDR3 is TGTGCCATCAGCGGACAGGGGACCACGGGGGACACCATATATTTT. The chain combines TRBV10-3 with TRBJ1-3; 9 bases are a match to TRBD1. This CDR3 spans 15 amino acids. Trimming cost V 6 bases and J 8 bases; bases outside gene matches: 11. Germline V gives CDR1 ENHRY, CDR2 SYGVKD.